These T cell receptor beta chains were read from a single sample in a study of cytomegalovirus exposure and HLA in healthy donors. Assay: immunoSEQ multiplex PCR; the TCRdb copy retains only in-frame clones and omits some. This sample contains 200,000 or so clones. Sequencing was performed on PBMCs. These receptors were taken from a boy between 5 and 17 years old in good health and CMV-seronegative. CDR3s include the opening cysteine and the closing phenylalanine or tryptophan. D genes are given only for firm matches.

CATSTKVQGNTEAFF	TGTGCCACCAGCACGAAGGTGCAGGGGAACACTGAAGCTTTCTTT	TRBV15	TRBJ1-1	NA	15
CALGTARNQPQHF	TGTGCCTTAGGGACAGCTCGGAATCAGCCCCAGCATTTT	TRBV6-1	TRBJ1-5	TRBD1	13
CASSLARTDTQYF	TGTGCCAGCAGCCTGGCTAGGACAGATACGCAGTATTTT	TRBV9	TRBJ2-3	NA	13
CAIRDAGIGNQPQHF	TGTGCCATCAGAGATGCGGGGATAGGCAATCAGCCCCAGCATTTT	TRBV10-3	TRBJ1-5	NA	15
CASGLVQGGERGTGRSYNSPLHF	TGTGCTAGTGGTTTGGTACAAGGGGGAGAACGGGGCACAGGGCGCTCCTATAATTCACCCCTCCACTTT	TRBV12-5	TRBJ1-6	NA	23
CASSMGSGGYNEQFF	TGTGCCAGTAGTATGGGAAGCGGGGGCTACAATGAGCAGTTCTTC	TRBV19	TRBJ2-1	TRBD2	15
CASSLGPGGSEKLFF	TGTGCCAGCAGTCTCGGGCCAGGGGGCTCTGAAAAACTGTTTTTT	TRBV27	TRBJ1-4	TRBD1	15
CASSQRTGNTEAFF	TGTGCCAGCAGCCAGCGAACAGGGAACACTGAAGCTTTCTTT	TRBV14	TRBJ1-1	NA	14
CASSGAWTSEFYEQYF	TGCGCCAGCAGCGGAGCTTGGACTAGCGAGTTTTACGAGCAGTACTTC	TRBV5-1	TRBJ2-7	TRBD2	16
CASSLEAGPGLNYGYTF	TGTGCCAGCAGCTTAGAGGCGGGGCCGGGTCTTAACTATGGCTACACCTTC	TRBV7-6	TRBJ1-2	NA	17
CASSPLPAGGISTDTQYF	TGTGCCAGCAGCCCGTTGCCAGCGGGGGGGATTAGCACAGATACGCAGTATTTT	TRBV7-6	TRBJ2-3	TRBD2	18
CASSPNRGVNTEAFF	TGCGCCAGCAGCCCAAACAGGGGGGTGAACACTGAAGCTTTCTTT	TRBV5-1	TRBJ1-1	TRBD1	15
CASHLSARDRSETQYF	TGTGCCAGCCACCTGTCGGCGCGGGATCGAAGCGAGACCCAGTACTTC	TRBV6-7	TRBJ2-5	NA	16
CASSLTVNTEAFF	TGTGCTAGCAGCTTAACGGTGAACACTGAAGCTTTCTTT	TRBV7-7	TRBJ1-1	NA	13
CASSSPWAGEAYEQYF	TGTGCCAGCAGCTCTCCCTGGGCGGGGGAGGCCTACGAGCAGTACTTC	TRBV5-8	TRBJ2-7	TRBD2	16
CASSPPDSYGYTF	TGCGCCAGCAGCCCCCCCGACAGCTATGGCTACACCTTC	TRBV5-1	TRBJ1-2	NA	13
CASSHPYPASEQYF	TGTGCCAGCAGCCATCCTTACCCCGCGTCCGAGCAGTACTTC	TRBV14	TRBJ2-7	NA	14
CASSQTGSGELFF	TGTGCCAGCTCCCAGACAGGGTCCGGGGAGCTGTTTTTT	TRBV18	TRBJ2-2	TRBD1	13
CASSQDLAGGNGYTF	TGCGCCAGCAGCCAAGATTTAGCAGGGGGCAATGGCTACACCTTC	TRBV4-1	TRBJ1-2	TRBD1	15
CSVGGQGVGILGEQYF	TGCAGCGTTGGCGGACAGGGAGTGGGAATTTTAGGAGAGCAGTACTTC	TRBV29-1	TRBJ2-5	TRBD1	16
CASSPTGHQGFEAFF	TGTGCCAGCAGTCCTACGGGACACCAGGGTTTTGAAGCTTTCTTT	TRBV28	TRBJ1-1	NA	15
CSVELYVEQFF	TGCAGCGTCGAGTTATACGTTGAGCAGTTCTTC	TRBV29-1	TRBJ2-1	NA	11
CASSPRQGRETQYF	TGTGCCAGCAGTCCAAGACAGGGGCGGGAGACCCAGTACTTC	TRBV7-7	TRBJ2-5	TRBD1	14
CASSYGAENYGYTF	TGTGCCAGCAGTTACGGGGCGGAGAACTATGGCTACACCTTC	TRBV6-5	TRBJ1-2	NA	14
CASGQDQPQHF	TGTGCCAGCGGCCAAGATCAGCCCCAGCATTTT	TRBV6-5	TRBJ1-5	NA	11
CASSQGGPGEKLFF	TGCGCCAGCAGCCAAGGCGGGCCCGGGGAAAAACTGTTTTTT	TRBV4-1	TRBJ1-4	NA	14
CASSARETGFYEQYF	TGTGCCAGCAGCGCCAGGGAGACAGGGTTCTACGAGCAGTACTTC	TRBV7-2	TRBJ2-7	TRBD1	15
CASSLAKSTNSPLHF	TGTGCCAGCAGCCTTGCAAAGTCTACTAATTCACCCCTCCACTTT	TRBV7-3	TRBJ1-6	NA	15
CAWSSQGASGANVLTF	TGTGCCTGGAGTTCACAGGGGGCTTCTGGGGCCAACGTCCTGACTTTC	TRBV30	TRBJ2-6	TRBD1	16
CASSSLGQGSPVSNQPQHF	TGTGCCAGCAGTTCCCTTGGACAAGGGTCACCTGTTAGCAATCAGCCCCAGCATTTT	TRBV27	TRBJ1-5	NA	19
CASSVAGELWDTQYF	TGTGCCAGCAGCGTAGCGGGGGAGCTCTGGGATACGCAGTATTTT	TRBV9	TRBJ2-3	NA	15
CASSLGQDNSPLHF	TGTGCCAGCAGCTTGGGGCAGGATAATTCACCCCTCCACTTT	TRBV7-9	TRBJ1-6	NA	14
CASRRAGGPWGEQFF	TGCGCCAGCAGGAGAGCGGGGGGGCCGTGGGGTGAGCAGTTCTTC	TRBV5-1	TRBJ2-1	TRBD2	15
CATRQGGNSPLHF	TGTGCCACCAGACAAGGGGGTAATTCACCCCTCCACTTT	TRBV7-9	TRBJ1-6	NA	13
CASSSYNEQFF	TGTGCCAGTAGCAGTTACAATGAGCAGTTCTTC	TRBV19	TRBJ2-1	NA	11
CASSMDSDQPQHF	TGTGCCAGCAGCATGGACTCCGATCAGCCCCAGCATTTT	TRBV2	TRBJ1-5	NA	13
CASSLGQVFTDTQYF	TGTGCCAGCAGCTTAGGCCAGGTCTTCACAGATACGCAGTATTTT	TRBV7-9	TRBJ2-3	NA	15
CASSIGQVTSPLHF	TGTGCCAGCAGCATAGGACAGGTAACTTCACCCCTCCACTTT	TRBV9	TRBJ1-6	TRBD1	14
CASTPRDTGELFF	TGTGCCAGTACCCCGCGGGACACCGGGGAGCTGTTTTTT	TRBV19	TRBJ2-2	NA	13
CASTPDRGGNYGYTF	TGTGCCAGCACTCCTGATAGGGGGGGGAACTATGGCTACACCTTC	TRBV25-1	TRBJ1-2	NA	15